This note documents a single T cell receptor (beta chain) sequence. The CDR3 has 13 residues. V was clipped by 4 bases and J by 1 base, with 7 bases between them. Germline CDR1 is SGHVS and CDR2 is FQNEAQ. The authors' processing: The assay estimated nucleated cells by amplifying reference gene primers. This table comes from immunoSEQ multiplex PCR, and its TCRdb copy is limited to in-frame clones, with some not included. D and trimming come from the DNA, and the V and J calls and clone size come from that table. The repertoire holds some 99,000 clones, with less than 90% as singletons. This sample was taken from a study of blood T cell repertoires in COVID-19. For the study at large: Italy, Spain and the United States were the sources of the convalescent and acute COVID-19 samples. T cells, B-cell-depleted T cells, or PBMCs supplied cDNA or gDNA.

The chain joins TRBV7-8 to TRBJ1-1; no clear D gene. The source is a woman in her sixties or seventies with acute or convalescent COVID-19. The source material was peripheral blood. This chain's CDR3 is CASSYVKNTEAFF. In nucleotides, the CDR3 is TGTGCCAGCAGCTATGTCAAGAACACTGAAGCTTTCTTT.